This TCR beta chain was identified in a study of human T cells and chemical hapten exposure. As for the study in general: Once 0.01% DPC had been applied to the upper back by patch test, readings were taken at 6 days.

This CDR3 is built from 14 residues. Trimming took 1 base from V and 6 from J, leaving 10 bases between them. Per germline, CDR1 SGHVS and CDR2 FQNEAQ. It was the library that attached unique molecular identifiers to individual cDNA molecules. Via MiXCR, TCRdb re-called the RACE reads, giving one row per CDR3 protein. The table lists about 260,000 distinct CDR3 sequences, about 8.1% of them singletons, with less than 3% in the top ten. The sample holds a few counts of this clonotype. Time point meaning: pre-sensitization, week 0. Treatment noted: therapeutic diphenylcyclopropenone sensitization with weekly scalp DPC.

This clonotype originated in a woman aged 40 to 49 with alopecia areata. Some clones in this sample may be carry-over from other donors' samples. The starting material was whole blood, obtained in connection with sensitization to the hapten diphenylcyclopropenone (DPC). The rearrangement uses TRBV7-8 and TRBJ2-1; D is uncertain. CDR3 DNA sequence: TGTGCCAGCAGCTTAGGATACAACAGCAATGAGCAGTTCTTC. Translating gives CASSLGYNSNEQFF.